The clone carrying this T cell receptor beta chain has more than one count but fewer than ten. Patients with a history of autoimmune disease or on systemic immunosuppression were excluded. The assay was immunoSEQ multiplex PCR, and TCRdb's table has in-frame clones only and misses some. The sample yields roughly 67,000 clones, around 90% seen once. The sample comes from a study of OX40 agonist ivuxolimab in advanced cancers. Study-wide context: Ivuxolimab, an antibody that agonizes OX40 (CD134), was administered to the patients. Averaging about 60 years in age, with a range of about 23 to 90, the cohort was approximately 83% male.

Germline V gives CDR1 DFQATT, CDR2 SNEGSKA (reference sequence). Trimming pared 6 bases from V and 6 bases from J, leaving 9 bases between. This CDR3 is built from 11 residues. The specimen was CD4+ or CD8+ T cells sorted from blood, collected in a trial of the OX40 agonist ivuxolimab. The chain combines TRBV20-1 with TRBJ2-1, with D perhaps being TRBD1 or TRBD2 (5 bases each). The receptor was isolated from an adult with an advanced solid tumor such as melanoma, head and neck, liver or kidney cancer. DNA for the CDR3: TGCAGTGCCCCCGGGGCCAATGAGCAGTTCTTC. Its translation is CSAPGANEQFF.